A selection of T cell receptor beta chains follows, all from one sample in a study of blood T cell repertoires in COVID-19. Here immunoSEQ multiplex PCR was the method, and the copy in TCRdb shows in-frame clones only, minus some. The repertoire includes 400,000 to 450,000 clones, roughly 89% of them detected once, and 1.4% sits in the top ten. Sequenced material: peripheral blood. These TCRs come from a woman aged 25-40 years with active or convalescent COVID-19. The CDR3 runs from the conserved cysteine through the conserved F or W. The D gene is left open where the match is weak. Size is stated for part of the rows, as once, few or many counts, or as a class when the clone is expanded.

V,D,size,J,DNA,CDR3
TRBV5-6,-,-,TRBJ2-7,TGTGCCAGCAACTCGGGACTGGAAAATTACGAGCAGTACTTC,CASNSGLENYEQYF
TRBV3-1/TRBV3-2,TRBD2,once,TRBJ2-7,TGTGCCAGCAGCGTCGGCGGGGGACGTAATAAGCAGTACTTC,CASSVGGGRNKQYF
TRBV21-1,-,-,TRBJ2-3,TGTGCCAGCAGCTCCGATATAGCGGGGGGGCTAGAAGATACGCAGTATTTT,CASSSDIAGGLEDTQYF
TRBV18,-,-,TRBJ1-1,TGTGCCAGCTCACCCCTTACGGAGAGCGCTGAAGCTTTCTTT,CASSPLTESAEAFF
TRBV4-2,-,-,TRBJ1-2,TGTGCCAGCAGCCAAGGGGAGGAGTATGGCTACACCTTC,CASSQGEEYGYTF
TRBV5-1,-,-,TRBJ1-2,TGCGCCAGCAGCTTGGGACAACCGAACTATGGCTACACCTTC,CASSLGQPNYGYTF
TRBV5-1,-,once,TRBJ2-1,TGCGCCAGCAGCGGCGGAACCGCCTACAATGAGCAGTTCTTC,CASSGGTAYNEQFF
TRBV4-1,TRBD1,-,TRBJ1-2,TGCGCCAGCAGCCAAGGCACAGGGGATTATGGCTACACCTTC,CASSQGTGDYGYTF
TRBV2,-,-,TRBJ2-1,TGTGCCAGCAGTGAACAGGGTTACAATGAGCAGTTCTTC,CASSEQGYNEQFF
TRBV30,-,-,TRBJ2-3,TGTGCCTGGACAGGGGCCACAGATACGCAGTATTTT,CAWTGATDTQYF
TRBV6-4,-,-,TRBJ1-1,TGTGCCAGCAGTGACGACAGGAACACTGAAGCTTTCTTT,CASSDDRNTEAFF
TRBV30,-,-,TRBJ1-2,TGTGCCTGGAGTTTCAGGACAGATTACTATGGCTACACCTTC,CAWSFRTDYYGYTF
TRBV6-6,-,-,TRBJ1-5,TGTGCCAGCAGTGAGGGTGGGAATCAGCCCCAGCATTTT,CASSEGGNQPQHF
TRBV14,-,-,TRBJ1-2,TGTGCCAGCAGCCTTGCCCCCGGGACATCCTATGGCTACACCTTC,CASSLAPGTSYGYTF
TRBV25-1,-,-,TRBJ1-2,TGTGCCAGCAGCCCTGACAGTCCCGCTAACTATGGCTACACCTTC,CASSPDSPANYGYTF
TRBV7-9,-,few,TRBJ1-5,TGTGCCAGCAGCTTAGAAAGGGGAAATCAGCCCCAGCATTTT,CASSLERGNQPQHF
TRBV7-6,TRBD2,-,TRBJ2-7,TGTGCCAGCAGCTCTAGCGGGGGGTCCTACGAGCAGTACTTC,CASSSSGGSYEQYF
TRBV5-1,TRBD2,-,TRBJ2-5,TGCGCCAGCAGCTTCGGAATAAATAGCGGGAGGGCCCTGGAGACCCAGTACTTC,CASSFGINSGRALETQYF
TRBV27,-,-,TRBJ1-1,TGTGCCAGCAGACTATTAGGAGGCACTGAAGCTTTCTTT,CASRLLGGTEAFF
TRBV7-2,-,-,TRBJ2-7,TGTGCCAGCAGCTTTTTTGTCGGCGGTGGGCAGTACTTC,CASSFFVGGGQYF
TRBV2,-,few,TRBJ1-5,TGTGCCAGCAGTACAGGGACCTATAGCAATCAGCCCCAGCATTTT,CASSTGTYSNQPQHF
TRBV4-1,TRBD1,-,TRBJ2-3,TGCGCCAGCAGCCGGGAGAGACAGGGGTTAACAGATACGCAGTATTTT,CASSRERQGLTDTQYF
TRBV19,-,-,TRBJ1-1,TGTGCCAGTAGTACCCCCGCCAGGGGCGAAGCTTTCTTT,CASSTPARGEAFF
TRBV10-3,-,-,TRBJ1-1,TGTGCCTCCACCAATTTGGGGGGGTCTGAAGCTTTCTTT,CASTNLGGSEAFF
TRBV5-6,TRBD2,-,TRBJ2-7,TGTGCCAGCAGCTTAAGAGCGGGAGAAGGCGAGCAGTACTTC,CASSLRAGEGEQYF
TRBV19,-,-,TRBJ1-4,TGTGCCAGTAGTAAGGCGGGTGGAACTAATGAAAAACTGTTTTTT,CASSKAGGTNEKLFF
TRBV6-2/TRBV6-3,-,few,TRBJ2-7,TGTGCCAGCAGTTTCAAGGGGCGCTTCTCCTACGAGCAGTACTTC,CASSFKGRFSYEQYF
TRBV4-1,TRBD2,-,TRBJ2-1,TGCGCCAGCAGCCAAGGACTAGCGGGGGGGACCAATGAGCAGTTCTTC,CASSQGLAGGTNEQFF
TRBV10-1,-,once,TRBJ2-7,TGCGCCAGCGCTACAGGGACTACCCACGGGGAGCAGTACTTC,CASATGTTHGEQYF
TRBV7-6,-,-,TRBJ2-1,TGTGCCAGCAGCTTAGACGGGTTGAGAGCGTATTCCTACAATGAGCAGTTCTTC,CASSLDGLRAYSYNEQFF
TRBV28,TRBD1,-,TRBJ1-5,TGTGCCAGCAGTCCCCAGGGGGGCTATCGCAATCAGCCCCAGCATTTT,CASSPQGGYRNQPQHF
TRBV6-5,-,-,TRBJ1-6,TGTGCCAGCAGACAGGGTAATTCACCCCTCCACTTT,CASRQGNSPLHF
TRBV19,TRBD2,-,TRBJ2-1,TGTGCCAGTAGTATAATGGGGGGGATGTACAATGAGCAGTTCTTC,CASSIMGGMYNEQFF
TRBV18,-,-,TRBJ2-5,TGTGCCAGCTCATACGACGGGGGGACCCAGTACTTC,CASSYDGGTQYF
TRBV3-1/TRBV3-2,TRBD2,-,TRBJ2-7,TGTGCCAGCAGCCCCGGGACTAGCGGAACCTACGAGCAGTACTTC,CASSPGTSGTYEQYF
TRBV12-3/TRBV12-4,-,-,TRBJ2-7,TGTGCCAGCAGTGAGCACAGGGCCAGCCGACAGTACTTC,CASSEHRASRQYF
TRBV10-3,-,-,TRBJ1-1,TGTGCCATCAGTTCGGGGACAAACACTGAAGCTTTCTTT,CAISSGTNTEAFF
TRBV10-3,-,-,TRBJ1-1,TGTGCCATCAGTGAGTCTCCAGGGGCGAACACTGAAGCTTTCTTT,CAISESPGANTEAFF